This TCR beta chain was captured in a study of T cells in tuberculosis. As for this clone: Its antigen is as yet unknown.

Sequencing used immunoSEQ multiplex PCR; TCRdb keeps in-frame clones, though not all of them. The sample lists under 35,000 clones, roughly 94% occurring once. The germline V gene has CDR1 SEHNR and CDR2 FQNEAQ (reference sequence). The CDR3 length is 18 residues. V was clipped by 8 bases and J by 7 bases; unmatched bases: 21. Points from the study as a whole: Using the GMM-specific repertoire gave around 90% accuracy versus around 70% with motifs.

The chain uses TRBV7-9 and TRBJ2-1; TRBD2 aligns across 9 bases. The sample taken for sequencing was PBMCs. This clonotype originated in a donor between 5 and 29 years old with latent tuberculosis or without tuberculosis infection. CDR3 DNA: TGTGCCAGCGGCTCCCCTCGCAGAGCGGGAGGCTCCGCTAATGAGCAGTTCTTC. Protein sequence: CASGSPRRAGGSANEQFF.